A single sample is the source of the 26 T cell receptor beta chains below, sequenced in a study of beta chain features in type 1 diabetes. Notes on the study in general: Type 1 diabetes patients had moderately but significantly shorter TCRB CDR3s in all four CD4+ subsets.

Their cognate antigens are unknown. Investigators reverse transcribed all isolated RNA, so they sequenced expressed TCRB transcripts. Measured with immunoSEQ multiplex PCR; TCRdb has only the in-frame clones, and not every one. The sample consists of some 190,000 clones, about 7.8% of them appearing once. Material for sequencing was central memory CD4+ T cells from blood. These receptors were taken from a woman aged 40-49 years with type 1 diabetes.

V and J are TRBV7-2 and TRBJ2-5; D gene ambiguous. Germline CDR1 is SGHTA and CDR2 is FQGNSA. This CDR3 has 12 residues. V dropped 5 bases and J dropped 9 bases, with 13 bases sitting between them. The DNA of the CDR3 is TGTGCCAGCAGCCCTGTCGTCTGGCCCCAGTACTTC. Its translation: CASSPVVWPQYF.

This clone was seen a handful of times. The chain combines TRBV5-6 with TRBJ2-2, with 9 bases aligning to TRBD1. CDR3 size: 19 residues. V lost 3 bases and J lost 7; bases outside the gene matches: 19. Germline CDR1 reads SGHDT; CDR2 reads YYEEEE. CDR3 amino acids: CASSSLPTGGPNGGGELFF. DNA of the CDR3: TGTGCCAGCAGCTCGTTACCTACAGGGGGCCCTAACGGTGGCGGGGAGCTGTTTTTT.

The chain has TRBV7-2 and TRBJ2-3, with TRBD2 matching 12 bases. After removal of 1 base from V and 5 bases from J, the junction contained 4 bases not matched to a gene. From germline, CDR1 is SGHTA and CDR2 FQGNSA. The CDR3 contains 16 residues. CDR3 amino acids: CASSLGGLAGEDTQYF. Written as DNA, the CDR3 is TGTGCCAGCAGCTTAGGGGGACTAGCGGGCGAAGATACGCAGTATTTT.

This clone has a handful of counts. The J gene is TRBJ2-3, the V gene TRBV7-2; TRBD2 agrees at 10 bases. CDR1 and CDR2 (germline): SGHTA, FQGNSA. The J segment lost 3 bases and the V segment lost 3 bases, leaving 3 bases of the junction unmatched. This CDR3 has 15 amino acids. The CDR3 loop is CASSFASGSTDTQYF. CDR3 nucleotides: TGTGCCAGCAGCTTCGCTAGCGGGAGTACAGATACGCAGTATTTT.

The rearrangement uses TRBV19 and TRBJ2-2, with D unclear. Germline V CDR1 and CDR2: LNHDA, SQIVND (reference sequence). The CDR3 loop spans 14 amino acids. V lost 6 bases, J lost 3 bases, and 11 bases lay in between. This CDR3 is CASRLQADTGELFF. CDR3 DNA: TGTGCCAGTAGACTCCAGGCCGACACCGGGGAGCTGTTTTTT.

CDR3 DNA: TGTGCCAGTAGTATGTCTGGTGAGGCAGATACGCAGTATTTT. The encoded protein is CASSMSGEADTQYF. The chain recombines TRBV19 with TRBJ2-3, with D hard to call. Per the germline V gene, CDR1 is LNHDA and CDR2 is SQIVND (reference sequence). V was clipped by 3 bases and J by 4 bases, with 11 bases between them. This CDR3 has 14 amino acids.

This clone was found many times. This sequence joins TRBV30 and TRBJ1-1; 12 bases are a match to TRBD1. Per germline, CDR1 GTSNPN and CDR2 SVGIG (reference sequence). The CDR3 sequence is 16 residues long. With V trimmed by 4 bases and J by 5 bases, 11 bases remained unmatched. CDR3 residues: CAWTPPGQGAWTEAFF. CDR3 bases: TGTGCCTGGACTCCTCCGGGACAGGGGGCTTGGACTGAAGCTTTCTTT.

The rearrangement links TRBV27 to TRBJ2-1, with TRBD2 matching over 13 bases. This CDR3 region has 18 residues. CDR1 is MNHEY, CDR2 SMNVEV, per germline (reference sequence). Trimming at V came to 7 bases and at J to 3 bases, leaving 12 bases not matched to a gene. The CDR3 protein is CASTPWTSGSVGYNEQFF. The CDR3 DNA is TGTGCCAGCACCCCGTGGACTAGCGGGAGTGTTGGCTACAATGAGCAGTTCTTC.

The chain combines TRBV28 with TRBJ2-1; 8 bases match TRBD2. J gave up 4 bases and V 6 bases, and 8 bases lay outside the gene matches. There are 15 residues in the CDR3. In germline, CDR1 is MDHEN, CDR2 SYDVKM. The CDR3 DNA reads as TGTGCCAGCAGCCCCAGCGGGGGCGAGTACAATGAGCAGTTCTTC. This translates into CASSPSGGEYNEQFF.

The chain recombines TRBV9 with TRBJ1-4; TRBD1 is a possible D gene (5 bases). Germline CDR1 reads SGDLS; CDR2 reads YYNGEE. Trimming left V 0 bases short and J 6 bases short, with 12 bases between. This CDR3 spans 15 amino acids. The CDR3 loop is CASSVAMAGYEKLFF. CDR3 bases: TGTGCCAGCAGCGTAGCGATGGCAGGGTATGAAAAACTGTTTTTT.

This clone has just a few counts. The V and J genes are TRBV9 and TRBJ2-2, with D possibly being TRBD2 (5 bases). Trimming took off 4 bases at V and 7 bases at J, with 14 bases between the two ends. Germline V CDR1 and CDR2: SGDLS, YYNGEE. There are 14 residues in the CDR3. As DNA, the CDR3 is TGTGCCAGCAGCTATACTAGAGTGGGCGGGGAGCTGTTTTTT. It yields the protein CASSYTRVGGELFF.

V gene TRBV6-5 combines with J gene TRBJ1-3; D is unresolved. The germline V gene encodes CDR1 MNHEY and CDR2 SVGAGI. The CDR3 has 13 residues. Trimming left V 6 bases short and J 4 bases short, with 10 bases between. Here the CDR3 reads CASSWEHGNTIYF. The CDR3 DNA reads as TGTGCCAGCAGCTGGGAGCACGGAAACACCATATATTTT.

The chain links TRBV30 to TRBJ2-5; 9 bases agree with TRBD2. The CDR3 runs to 14 residues. The V gene's germline CDR1 is GTSNPN and CDR2 SVGIG (reference sequence). The V and J ends lost 0 bases and 6 bases, in that order; junction bases with no gene match: 5. Here the CDR3 reads CAWSVASGTQTQYF. The CDR3 coding sequence is TGTGCCTGGAGTGTGGCTAGCGGGACCCAGACCCAGTACTTC.

The chain employs TRBV7-9 and TRBJ2-7, with 8 nucleotides matching TRBD1. The trim removed 6 bases at V and 5 bases at J, leaving 9 bases unmatched. Germline CDR1 reads SEHNR; CDR2 reads FQNEAQ (reference sequence). This CDR3 is built from 14 residues. CDR3 region: CASRTTGARDEQYF. The DNA for the CDR3 is TGTGCCAGCAGAACGACAGGGGCTAGAGACGAGCAGTACTTC. Full variable domain (missing parts from reference TRBV7-9 and TRBJ2-7): DTGVSQNPRHKITKRGQNVTFRCDPISEHNRLYWYRQTLGQGPEFLTYFQNEAQLEKSRLLSDRFSAERPKGSFSTLEIQRTEQGDSAMYLCASRTTGARDEQYFGPGTRLTVT.

The table lists this clone with a few counts. The rearrangement links TRBV6-1 to TRBJ1-1, with D unclear. With 6 bases removed from V and 0 bases from J, the gap between germline ends came to 11 bases. Per the germline V gene, CDR1 is MNHNS and CDR2 is SASEGT. CDR3 length: 14 amino acids. CDR3 sequence reads: CASRREVLNTEAFF. The CDR3 bases are TGTGCCAGCAGGAGAGAGGTGCTGAACACTGAAGCTTTCTTT.

The chain combines TRBV7-2 with TRBJ1-2; D gene ambiguous. Germline V gene lookup returns CDR1 SGHTA and CDR2 FQGNSA. The ends were cut back, 5 bases at V and 3 bases at J, with 13 bases in the middle. The length of the CDR3 is 14 residues. CDR3 sequence reads: CASSQSASYYGYTF. The DNA of the CDR3 is TGTGCCAGCAGCCAAAGCGCATCTTACTATGGCTACACCTTC.

The chain combines TRBV11-1 with TRBJ1-2; TRBD1 matches 8 bases. CDR1 and CDR2 from the germline V gene are SGHAT and FQDESV (reference sequence). The CDR3 contains 15 residues. With 4 bases clipped from V and 3 bases from J, the junction kept 7 bases outside the gene matches. The CDR3 sequence is CASSSMTGEDYGYTF. CDR3 coding DNA: TGTGCCAGCAGCTCCATGACAGGGGAAGACTATGGCTACACCTTC.

The chain couples TRBV18 to TRBJ1-6, with D hard to call. Germline-derived CDR1 and CDR2 are KGHSH and LQKENI. The CDR3 loop spans 16 amino acids. The V gene lost 3 bases and the J gene lost 6 bases, with 15 bases spanning the gap. DNA of the CDR3: TGTGCCAGCTCACCTAACGGGATGGCCCCTAATTCACCCCTCCACTTT. Protein: CASSPNGMAPNSPLHF.

Only a few counts were recorded for this clone. The J gene is TRBJ1-2, the V gene TRBV18; 7 positions match TRBD1. CDR1 and CDR2 (germline): KGHSH, LQKENI. The CDR3 spans 17 residues. With 0 bases clipped from V and 4 bases from J, the junction kept 11 bases outside the gene matches. CDR3 region: CASSPPGEQGSIYGYTF. CDR3 nucleotides: TGTGCCAGCTCACCACCGGGCGAACAGGGGTCGATCTATGGCTACACCTTC.

This chain joins TRBV15 and TRBJ2-1; D ambiguous. The germline V and J ends were trimmed by 8 bases and 1 base, with 9 bases remaining between them. The CDR3 sequence is 13 residues long. CDR1 LNHNV and CDR2 YYDKDF come from the germline V gene (reference sequence). This CDR3 is CATRALSYNEQFF. The CDR3 region has the DNA TGTGCCACCCGCGCGTTATCCTACAATGAGCAGTTCTTC.

This clone turned up a few times. The chain is built from TRBV7-3 and TRBJ2-2; 8 positions match TRBD1. CDR1 SGHTA and CDR2 FQGTGA come from the germline V gene. CDR3 size: 14 residues. V lost 5 bases to trimming and J lost 4 bases; unmatched junction nucleotides: 3. The CDR3 DNA is TGTGCCAGCAGCCGGGACAGGAGCACCGGGGAGCTGTTTTTT. Translated: CASSRDRSTGELFF. Variable domain in full (rest from reference TRBV7-3 and TRBJ2-2): GAGVSQTPSNKVTEKGKYVELRCDPISGHTALYWYRQSLGQGPEFLIYFQGTGAADDSGLPNDRFFAVRPEGSVSTLKIQRTERGDSAVYLCASSRDRSTGELFFGEGSRLTVL.

The gene calls are TRBV5-4 and TRBJ1-2; perhaps TRBD1 as D (6 bases). Trimming took off 4 bases at V and 6 bases at J, with 13 bases between the two ends. This CDR3 comprises 13 residues. Germline V CDR1 and CDR2: SGHNT, YYREEE (reference sequence). CDR3: CASSPMRTDGYTF. As DNA, the CDR3 is TGTGCCAGCAGCCCTATGCGGACAGATGGCTACACCTTC.

J is TRBJ2-7 and V is TRBV15, with 11 bases identical to TRBD1. Trimming removed 2 bases from V and 5 bases from J; junction bases left unmatched: 5. CDR3 length equals 15 residues. CDR1 is LNHNV and CDR2 is YYDKDF in the germline V gene (reference sequence). CDR3 in amino acids: CATSRSPGQGDEQYF. The CDR3 bases are TGTGCCACCAGCAGATCTCCGGGACAGGGGGACGAGCAGTACTTC.

This chain links TRBV28 with TRBJ2-7; no clear D gene. V was pared by 5 bases and J by 0 bases, with 11 bases between. The CDR3 length is 14 residues. The germline CDR1 and CDR2 sequences are MDHEN and SYDVKM. CDR3: CASSGGDGSYEQYF. CDR3 coding DNA: TGTGCCAGCAGTGGCGGAGATGGCTCCTACGAGCAGTACTTC.

This clone was counted between two and nine times. The chain has TRBV4-2 and TRBJ2-2; D is perhaps TRBD2 (5 bases). This CDR3 is built from 14 residues. V lost 3 bases to trimming and J lost 7 bases, with 12 bases between them. Germline assignment: CDR1 LGHNA and CDR2 YNFKEQ. The CDR3 is CASSHHSEGGELFF. The DNA of the CDR3 is TGTGCCAGCAGCCATCATAGCGAAGGCGGGGAGCTGTTTTTT.

This clone came up a few times. The chain joins TRBV11-2 to TRBJ1-6, with TRBD1 as a possible D gene (6 bases). V was cut by 6 bases and J by 8 bases, with 11 bases left in between. Germline V lookup: CDR1 SGHAT, CDR2 FQNNGV. The CDR3 length is 13 residues. The CDR3 nucleotides read TGTGCCAGCAGTACAGACAGGCATTCACCCCTCCACTTT. This codes for CASSTDRHSPLHF. Variable domain in full (rest from reference TRBV11-2 and TRBJ1-6): EAGVAQSPRYKIIEKRQSVAFWCNPISGHATLYWYQQILGQGPKLLIQFQNNGVVDDSQLPKDRFSAERLKGVDSTLKIQPAKLEDSAVYLCASSTDRHSPLHFGNGTRLTVT.